A selection of T cell receptor beta chains follows, all from one sample in a study of T cell repertoires in cytomegalovirus infection. TCRdb re-called the reads with MiXCR, one entry per CDR3 protein. This sample yields 210,000 or so distinct CDR3 sequences, of which roughly 6.5% are seen a single time; roughly 6.5% belongs to the top ten. The sequenced sample consisted of PBMCs. Every receptor here comes from a human donor in good health (CMV status not recorded). Some clones in this sample may be carry-over from other donors' samples. Each CDR3 is given with its conserved first and last residue. D genes are given only for firm matches. Part of the rows lack a size; the others show once, few, many or a class for expanded clones.

d_call j_call v_call clone_size cdr3_nt cdr3_aa
NA TRBJ2-7 TRBV12-5 NA TGTGCTAGTGCCCTCGCTAACACCGAGCAGTACTTC CASALANTEQYF
NA TRBJ2-3 TRBV7-9 many TGTGCCAGCAGCTCTGCGGGGATCACAGATACGCAGTATTTT CASSSAGITDTQYF
TRBD1 TRBJ1-1 TRBV11-3 many TGTGCCAGCAGCTCAGGGACAGGGGGCGCCGGCACTGAAGCTTTCTTT CASSSGTGGAGTEAFF
NA TRBJ1-2 TRBV7-2 many TGTGCCAGCAGCTTCGGGACACACTCAGTGAACTATGGCTACACCTTC CASSFGTHSVNYGYTF
NA TRBJ1-4 TRBV7-2 many TGTGCCAGCAGCCGGGGGGGAGCATCAAATGAAAAACTGTTTTTT CASSRGGASNEKLFF
TRBD1 TRBJ1-1 TRBV7-2 few TGTGCCAGCAGCCTAGATCGGGGACAGGGGAACACTGAAGCTTTCTTT CASSLDRGQGNTEAFF
TRBD1 TRBJ1-4 TRBV2 many TGTGCCAGCACCGGACAGGGGGCGCGGGTTGAAAAACTGTTTTTT CASTGQGARVEKLFF
TRBD2 TRBJ2-1 TRBV12-3/TRBV12-4 many TGTGCCAGCAGTTTAGTGGGTAGCGGGGGGGCCCGGTTTGATGAGCAGTTCTTC CASSLVGSGGARFDEQFF
NA TRBJ1-1 TRBV5-1 many TGCGCCAGCAGCTTGGAGCATCTGGGTGGTTTGACTGAAGCTTTCTTT CASSLEHLGGLTEAFF
NA TRBJ2-7 TRBV9 many TGTGCCAGCAGCGTAGGGATATCATCCTACGAGCAGTACTTC CASSVGISSYEQYF
TRBD1 TRBJ2-7 TRBV2 NA TGTGCCAGCACCAAGGACAGGGGCCACTCCTACGAGCAGTACTTC CASTKDRGHSYEQYF
NA TRBJ1-2 TRBV4-2 NA TGTGCCAGCAGCCAAGATCTTGGCAGCGAGCAGGGCTACACCTTC CASSQDLGSEQGYTF
NA TRBJ2-6 TRBV29-1 NA TGCAGCTTTCTTGGGACCTCTGGGGCCAACGTCCTGACTTTC CSFLGTSGANVLTF
TRBD1 TRBJ2-5 TRBV6-6 many TGTGCCAGCAGCCCCGGGACAGGGGTGGGAGAGACCCAGTACTTC CASSPGTGVGETQYF
NA TRBJ1-1 TRBV9 NA TGTGCCAGCAGCGTAGGAGGGGGGACCACTGAAGCTTTCTTT CASSVGGGTTEAFF
TRBD1 TRBJ1-4 TRBV7-2 many TGTGCCAGCAGCCAGGGACAGGAGAATGAAAAACTGTTTTTT CASSQGQENEKLFF
TRBD1 TRBJ2-7 TRBV20-1 NA TGCAGTGCGGCGGGACAGGACTACGAGCAGTACTTC CSAAGQDYEQYF
TRBD2 TRBJ2-1 TRBV7-9 few TGTGCCAGCAGCCCACTAGCGGGGGTCAATGAGCAGTTCTTC CASSPLAGVNEQFF
NA TRBJ2-7 TRBV7-3 many TGTGCCAGCAGCTTTAGCCCGGGGGACGAGCAGTACTTC CASSFSPGDEQYF
NA TRBJ1-4 TRBV7-8 many TGTGCCAGCAGCTTACGGGCAGCCACAACTAATGAAAAACTGTTTTTT CASSLRAATTNEKLFF
TRBD2 TRBJ2-1 TRBV20-1 many TGCAGTGCCCCCCCGGGGGGGTCCCTCAATGAGCAGTTCTTC CSAPPGGSLNEQFF
NA TRBJ1-5 TRBV7-2 many TGTGCCAGCAGCTTTTCGGGGCCTTCTTCCAATCAGCCCCAGCATTTT CASSFSGPSSNQPQHF